The 11 T cell receptor beta chains below come from one sample, sequenced in a study of siplizumab effects on memory and regulatory T cells. Method: immunoSEQ multiplex PCR; TCRdb's copy keeps in-frame clones and lacks some. The table includes over 80,000 clones, roughly 87% detected once. The material sequenced was Tregs sorted from blood. The receptors originated from a human donor in good health.

The chain carries TRBV19 and TRBJ1-5, with D perhaps matching TRBD1 (5 bases). CDR3 size: 13 residues. CDR1 is LNHDA and CDR2 is SQIVND in the germline V gene (reference sequence). V lost 4 bases and J lost 7, with 11 bases in between. The CDR3 loop reads CASSTQGGQPQHF. CDR3 in DNA: TGTGCCAGTAGTACCCAGGGAGGGCAGCCCCAGCATTTT. Full variable domain (missing parts from reference TRBV19 and TRBJ1-5): DGGITQSPKYLFRKEGQNVTLSCEQNLNHDAMYWYRQDPGQGLRLIYYSQIVNDFQKGDIAEGYSVSREKKESFPLTVTSAQKNPTAFYLCASSTQGGQPQHFGDGTRLSIL.

The sample holds a few counts of this clone. The gene calls are TRBV7-2 and TRBJ1-4, with 8 bases fitting TRBD1. Per the germline V gene, CDR1 is SGHTA and CDR2 is FQGNSA. The CDR3 extends over 13 amino acids. After removal of 4 bases from V and 8 bases from J, the junction contained 3 bases not matched to a gene. CDR3 sequence (DNA): TGTGCCAGCAGCTCGTGGGACAGGGAAAAACTGTTTTTT. Translating gives CASSSWDREKLFF.

The chain recombines TRBV5-6 with TRBJ2-2, with 9 bases identical to TRBD1. V shed 2 bases and J 5 bases; nucleotides not matched to a gene: 4. This CDR3 has 15 amino acids. Germline V CDR1 and CDR2: SGHDT, YYEEEE. CDR3 residues: CASSLQGAWTGELFF. In DNA form, the CDR3 reads TGTGCCAGCAGCTTACAGGGGGCTTGGACCGGGGAGCTGTTTTTT.

This clone was recorded once. This chain links TRBV7-3 with TRBJ2-5; 14 bases are shared with TRBD2. Germline V gene lookup returns CDR1 SGHTA and CDR2 FQGTGA. The CDR3 has 16 amino acids. V gave up 5 bases and J gave up 4 bases; unmatched junction bases: 6. CDR3 DNA sequence: TGTGCCAGCAGCGACCGGACTAGCGGGGGGCCAGAGACCCAGTACTTC. Residues: CASSDRTSGGPETQYF. The whole variable domain, remainder taken from reference TRBV7-3 and TRBJ2-5, is GAGVSQTPSNKVTEKGKYVELRCDPISGHTALYWYRQSLGQGPEFLIYFQGTGAADDSGLPNDRFFAVRPEGSVSTLKIQRTERGDSAVYLCASSDRTSGGPETQYFGPGTRLLVL.

This chain links TRBV10-3 with TRBJ1-2, with D maybe TRBD1 (6 bases). The CDR3 is made up of 16 amino acids. CDR1 and CDR2 (germline): ENHRY, SYGVKD. The V end was cut by 0 bases, the J end by 3 bases, with 14 bases between. CDR3 sequence (DNA): TGTGCCATCAGTGAGTCTTTCTGGGGGGCCGACTATGGCTACACCTTC. This encodes CAISESFWGADYGYTF.

The chain carries TRBV23-1 and TRBJ2-7; a possible D gene is TRBD1 (7 bases). TRBV23-1 counts as an open reading frame of uncertain function. Trimming took off 2 bases at V and 2 bases at J, with 31 bases between the two ends. The CDR3 is made up of 21 amino acids. CDR3 bases: TGCGCCAGCAGTCAACAGTTTGAGCCCGAAGGGAACAGGGGAGGCCCCTACGAGCAGTACTTC. This codes for CASSQQFEPEGNRGGPYEQYF.

This rearrangement joins TRBV5-1 to TRBJ2-5, with D unclear. Trimming removed 5 bases at V and 5 bases at J, with 13 bases between. There are 13 residues in the CDR3. CDR1 is SGHRS, CDR2 YFSETQ, per germline. CDR3 protein: CASSRSRVETQYF. CDR3 in DNA: TGCGCCAGCAGTCGGTCAAGGGTGGAGACCCAGTACTTC.

The chain has TRBV2 and TRBJ2-5, with D tentatively TRBD2 (7 bases). The length of the CDR3 is 14 residues. Germline V gene sequence: CDR1 SNHLY, CDR2 FYNNEI. The germline V and J ends were trimmed by 5 bases and 4 bases, with 14 bases remaining between them. The DNA for the CDR3 is TGTGCCAGCAGTCGTACAGGGAGGGGAGAGACCCAGTACTTC. Its protein product is CASSRTGRGETQYF.

The V gene is TRBV29-1, the J gene TRBJ2-4; D is unresolved. V lost 8 bases, J lost 0 bases, and 11 bases lay in between. Germline CDR1 is SQVTM and CDR2 is ANQGSEA. The CDR3 sequence is 13 residues long. The CDR3 is CSRVVLAKNIQYF. CDR3 coding DNA: TGCAGCCGAGTAGTCCTAGCCAAAAACATTCAGTACTTC.

The rearrangement links TRBV4-1 to TRBJ2-7; D possibly corresponds to TRBD1 (6 bases). V gave up 6 bases and J gave up 7 bases, with 16 bases separating them. The CDR3 loop spans 13 amino acids. Germline CDR1 is MGHRA and CDR2 is YSYEKL. CDR3 bases: TGCGCCAGCAGTGGGACATTCCTGGGGGAGCAGTACTTC. Translating gives CASSGTFLGEQYF.

The chain joins TRBV10-3 to TRBJ2-7, with D perhaps TRBD1 or TRBD2 (5 bases each). V lost 7 bases and J 0 bases, leaving 7 bases between the germline ends. The CDR3 runs to 12 residues. In germline, CDR1 is ENHRY, CDR2 SYGVKD. DNA for the CDR3: TGTGCCATCAAGGGGAGCTCCTACGAGCAGTACTTC. This codes for CAIKGSSYEQYF.